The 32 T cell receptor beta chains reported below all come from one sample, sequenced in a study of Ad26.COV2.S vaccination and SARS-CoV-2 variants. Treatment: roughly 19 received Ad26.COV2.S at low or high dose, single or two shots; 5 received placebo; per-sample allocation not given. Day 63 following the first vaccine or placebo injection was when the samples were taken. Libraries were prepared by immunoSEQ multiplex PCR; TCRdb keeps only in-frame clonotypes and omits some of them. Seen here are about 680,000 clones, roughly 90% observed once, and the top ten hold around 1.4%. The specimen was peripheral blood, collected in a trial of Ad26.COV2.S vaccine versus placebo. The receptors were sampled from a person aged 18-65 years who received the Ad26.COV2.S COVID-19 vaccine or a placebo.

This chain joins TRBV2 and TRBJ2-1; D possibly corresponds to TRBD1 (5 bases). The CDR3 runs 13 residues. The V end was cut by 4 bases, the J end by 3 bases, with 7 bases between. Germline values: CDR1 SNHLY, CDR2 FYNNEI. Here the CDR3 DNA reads TGTGCCAGCAGTGGGACAAGCTACAATGAGCAGTTCTTC. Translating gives CASSGTSYNEQFF.

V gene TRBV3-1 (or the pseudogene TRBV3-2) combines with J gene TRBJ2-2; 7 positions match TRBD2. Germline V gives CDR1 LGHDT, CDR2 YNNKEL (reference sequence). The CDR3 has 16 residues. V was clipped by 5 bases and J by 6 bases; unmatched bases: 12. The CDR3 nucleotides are TGTGCCAGCAGCTTCCTGGCGGGAGTCTCCCCCGGGGAGCTGTTTTTT. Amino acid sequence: CASSFLAGVSPGELFF.

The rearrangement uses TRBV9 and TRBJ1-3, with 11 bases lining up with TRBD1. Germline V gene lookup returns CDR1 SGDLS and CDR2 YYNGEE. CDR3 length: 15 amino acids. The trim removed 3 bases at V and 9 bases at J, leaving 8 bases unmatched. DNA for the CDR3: TGTGCCAGCAGCGAACACGGACAGGGGGCTAGCACCATATATTTT. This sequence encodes CASSEHGQGASTIYF.

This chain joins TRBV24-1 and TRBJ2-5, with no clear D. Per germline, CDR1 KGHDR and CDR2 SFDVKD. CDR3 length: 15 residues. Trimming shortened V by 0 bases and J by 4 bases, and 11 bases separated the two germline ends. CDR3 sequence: CATSDLGPKGETQYF. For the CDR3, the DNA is TGTGCCACCAGTGATTTGGGGCCCAAGGGAGAGACCCAGTACTTC.

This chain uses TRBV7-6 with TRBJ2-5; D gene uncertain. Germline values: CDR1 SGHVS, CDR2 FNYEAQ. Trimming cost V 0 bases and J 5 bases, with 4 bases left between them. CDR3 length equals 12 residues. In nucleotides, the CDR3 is TGTGCCAGCAGCTTAGCGGTGGAGACCCAGTACTTC. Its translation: CASSLAVETQYF.

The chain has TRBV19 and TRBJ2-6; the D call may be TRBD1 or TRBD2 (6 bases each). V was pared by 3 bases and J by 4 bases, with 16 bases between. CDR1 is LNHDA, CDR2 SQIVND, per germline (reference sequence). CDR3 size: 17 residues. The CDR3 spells CASSIKRGAEGANVLTF. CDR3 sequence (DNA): TGTGCCAGTAGTATTAAAAGGGGGGCAGAAGGGGCCAACGTCCTGACTTTC.

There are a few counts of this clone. The CDR3: CSAEGQGRYGYTF. CDR3 sequence (DNA): TGCAGCGCCGAGGGACAGGGCCGCTATGGCTACACCTTC. The chain recombines TRBV29-1 with TRBJ1-2; TRBD1 matches at 9 bases. CDR1 and CDR2 (germline): SQVTM, ANQGSEA. The CDR3 sequence is 13 residues long. The J segment lost 4 bases and the V segment lost 7 bases, leaving 7 bases of the junction unmatched.

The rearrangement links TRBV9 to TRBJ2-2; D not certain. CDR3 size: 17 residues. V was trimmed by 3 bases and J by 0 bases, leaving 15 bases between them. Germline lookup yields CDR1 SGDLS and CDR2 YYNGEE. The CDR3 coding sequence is TGTGCCAGCAGCGACCCGATGGGGTTCGCGAACACCGGGGAGCTGTTTTTT. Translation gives CASSDPMGFANTGELFF.

DNA for the CDR3: TGCGCCAGCAGCTTATACGTAGGAGTAGGGTGGGACTATGGCTACACCTTC. Protein: CASSLYVGVGWDYGYTF. The chain combines TRBV5-1 with TRBJ1-2; D is undetermined. The germline V gene encodes CDR1 SGHRS and CDR2 YFSETQ. Trimming stripped 2 bases from V and 3 bases from J, with 20 bases between. The CDR3 extends over 17 amino acids.

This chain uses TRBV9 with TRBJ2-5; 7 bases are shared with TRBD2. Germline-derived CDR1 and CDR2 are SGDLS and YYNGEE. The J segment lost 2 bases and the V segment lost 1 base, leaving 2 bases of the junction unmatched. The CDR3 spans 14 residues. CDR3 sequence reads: CASSVWEGQETQYF. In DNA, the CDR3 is TGTGCCAGCAGCGTATGGGAGGGGCAAGAGACCCAGTACTTC.

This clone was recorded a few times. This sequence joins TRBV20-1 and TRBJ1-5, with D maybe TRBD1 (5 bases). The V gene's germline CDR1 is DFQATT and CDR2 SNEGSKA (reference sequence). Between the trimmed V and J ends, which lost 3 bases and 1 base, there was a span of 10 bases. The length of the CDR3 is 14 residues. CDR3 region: CSASLWGSNQPQHF. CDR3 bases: TGCAGTGCTAGTCTTTGGGGGAGCAATCAGCCCCAGCATTTT.

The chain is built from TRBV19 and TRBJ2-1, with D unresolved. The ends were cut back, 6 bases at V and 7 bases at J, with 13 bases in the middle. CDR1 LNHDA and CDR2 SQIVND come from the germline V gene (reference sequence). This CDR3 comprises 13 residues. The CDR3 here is CASSPQLHNEQFF. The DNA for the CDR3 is TGTGCCAGTAGCCCCCAGCTCCATAATGAGCAGTTCTTC.

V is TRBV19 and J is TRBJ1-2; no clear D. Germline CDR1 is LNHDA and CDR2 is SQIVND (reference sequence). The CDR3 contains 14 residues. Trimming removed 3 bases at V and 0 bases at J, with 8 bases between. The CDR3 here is CASSIFSPNYGYTF. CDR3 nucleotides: TGTGCCAGTAGTATTTTTAGTCCTAACTATGGCTACACCTTC. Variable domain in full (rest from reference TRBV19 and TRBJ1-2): DGGITQSPKYLFRKEGQNVTLSCEQNLNHDAMYWYRQDPGQGLRLIYYSQIVNDFQKGDIAEGYSVSREKKESFPLTVTSAQKNPTAFYLCASSIFSPNYGYTFGSGTRLTVV.

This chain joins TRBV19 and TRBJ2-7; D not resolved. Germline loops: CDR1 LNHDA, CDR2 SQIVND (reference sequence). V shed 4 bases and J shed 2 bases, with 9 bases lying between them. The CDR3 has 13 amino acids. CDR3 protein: CASSKGVTYEQYF. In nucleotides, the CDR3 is TGTGCCAGTAGTAAGGGTGTTACCTACGAGCAGTACTTC.

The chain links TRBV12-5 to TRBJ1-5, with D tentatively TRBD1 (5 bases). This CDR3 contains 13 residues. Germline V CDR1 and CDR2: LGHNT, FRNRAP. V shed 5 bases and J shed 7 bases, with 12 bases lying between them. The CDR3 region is CASGAGLGQPQHF. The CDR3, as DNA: TGTGCTAGTGGTGCAGGGTTGGGACAGCCCCAGCATTTT.

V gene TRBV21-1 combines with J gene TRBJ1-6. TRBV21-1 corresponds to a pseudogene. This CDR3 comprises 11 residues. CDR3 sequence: CASSPNSPLHF. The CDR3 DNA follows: TGTGCCAGCAGTCCCAATTCACCCCTCCACTTT.

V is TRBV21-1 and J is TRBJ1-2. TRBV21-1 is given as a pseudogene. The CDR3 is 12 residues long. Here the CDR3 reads CASSIQGYGYTF. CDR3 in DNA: TGTGCCAGCAGCATCCAAGGGTATGGCTACACCTTC.

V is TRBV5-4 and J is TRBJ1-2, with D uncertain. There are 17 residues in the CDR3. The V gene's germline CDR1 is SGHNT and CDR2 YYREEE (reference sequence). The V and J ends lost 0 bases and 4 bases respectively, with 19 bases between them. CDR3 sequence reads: CASSLGVQVGAFYGYTF. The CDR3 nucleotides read TGTGCCAGCAGCTTGGGGGTGCAGGTCGGTGCTTTCTATGGCTACACCTTC.

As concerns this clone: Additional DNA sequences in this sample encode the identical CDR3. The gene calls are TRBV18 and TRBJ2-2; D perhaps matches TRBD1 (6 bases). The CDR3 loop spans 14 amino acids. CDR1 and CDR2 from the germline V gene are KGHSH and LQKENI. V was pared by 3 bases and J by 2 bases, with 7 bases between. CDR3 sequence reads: CASSPGQNTGELFF. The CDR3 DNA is TGTGCCAGCTCACCGGGACAAAACACCGGGGAGCTGTTTTTT. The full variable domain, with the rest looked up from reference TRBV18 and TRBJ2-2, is NAGVMQNPRHLVRRRGQEARLRCSPMKGHSHVYWYRQLPEEGLKFMVYLQKENIIDESGMPKERFSAEFPKEGPSILRIQQVVRGDSAAYFCASSPGQNTGELFFGEGSRLTVL.

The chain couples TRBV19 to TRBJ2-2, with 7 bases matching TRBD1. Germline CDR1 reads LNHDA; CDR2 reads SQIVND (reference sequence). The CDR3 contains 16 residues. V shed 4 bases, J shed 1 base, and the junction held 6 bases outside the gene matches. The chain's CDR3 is CASSNHRGRNTGELFF. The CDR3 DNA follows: TGTGCCAGTAGTAACCACAGGGGCCGGAACACCGGGGAGCTGTTTTTT. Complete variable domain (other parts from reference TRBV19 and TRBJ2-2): DGGITQSPKYLFRKEGQNVTLSCEQNLNHDAMYWYRQDPGQGLRLIYYSQIVNDFQKGDIAEGYSVSREKKESFPLTVTSAQKNPTAFYLCASSNHRGRNTGELFFGEGSRLTVL.

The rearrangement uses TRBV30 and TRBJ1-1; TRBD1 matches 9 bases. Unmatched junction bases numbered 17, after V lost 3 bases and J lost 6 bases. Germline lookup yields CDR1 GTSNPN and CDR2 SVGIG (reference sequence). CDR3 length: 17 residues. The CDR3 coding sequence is TGTGCCTGGAGCCCCAGGCCCCCCCGCACAGGGGGCCCTGAAGCTTTCTTT. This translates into CAWSPRPPRTGGPEAFF.

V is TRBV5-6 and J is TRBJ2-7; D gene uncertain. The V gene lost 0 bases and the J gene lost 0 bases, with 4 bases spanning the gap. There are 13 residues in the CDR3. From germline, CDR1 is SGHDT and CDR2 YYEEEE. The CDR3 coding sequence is TGTGCCAGCAGCTTGGTGGCCTCCTACGAGCAGTACTTC. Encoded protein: CASSLVASYEQYF.

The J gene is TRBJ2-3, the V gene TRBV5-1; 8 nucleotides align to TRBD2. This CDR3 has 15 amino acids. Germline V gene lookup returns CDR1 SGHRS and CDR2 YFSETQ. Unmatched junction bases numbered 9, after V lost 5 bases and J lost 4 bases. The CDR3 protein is CASSPGLVRADTQYF. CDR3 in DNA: TGCGCCAGCAGTCCGGGACTAGTAAGGGCAGATACGCAGTATTTT.

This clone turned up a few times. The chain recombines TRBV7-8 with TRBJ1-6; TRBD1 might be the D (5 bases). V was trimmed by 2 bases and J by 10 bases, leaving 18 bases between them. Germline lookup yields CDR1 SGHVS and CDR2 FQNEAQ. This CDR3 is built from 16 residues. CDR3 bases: TGTGCCAGCAGCTTAACCGCAGGGAATTACGGATCACCCCTCCACTTT. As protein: CASSLTAGNYGSPLHF.

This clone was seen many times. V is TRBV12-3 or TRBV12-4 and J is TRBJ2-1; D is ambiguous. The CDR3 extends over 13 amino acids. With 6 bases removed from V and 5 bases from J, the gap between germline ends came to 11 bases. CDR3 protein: CASRIITNNEQFF. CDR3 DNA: TGTGCCAGCAGAATTATAACGAACAATGAGCAGTTCTTC.

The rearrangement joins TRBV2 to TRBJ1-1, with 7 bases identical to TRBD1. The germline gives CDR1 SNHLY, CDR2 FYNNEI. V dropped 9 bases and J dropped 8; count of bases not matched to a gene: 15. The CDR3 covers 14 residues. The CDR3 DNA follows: TGTGCCAGTTTGAAGGGGGCTGGGGGAATAGAAGCTTTCTTT. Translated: CASLKGAGGIEAFF. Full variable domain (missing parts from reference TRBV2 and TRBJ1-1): EPEVTQTPSHQVTQMGQEVILRCVPISNHLYFYWYRQILGQKVEFLVSFYNNEISEKSEIFDDQFSVERPDGSNFTLKIRSTKLEDSAMYFCASLKGAGGIEAFFGQGTRLTVV.

CDR3 amino acids: CATSGIRETSYGYTF. CDR3 sequence (DNA): TGTGCCACCAGCGGGATAAGGGAAACCTCCTATGGCTACACCTTC. The chain employs TRBV15 and TRBJ1-2; D is uncertain. The CDR3 spans 15 residues. CDR1 is LNHNV, CDR2 YYDKDF, per germline (reference sequence). With 5 bases removed from V and 4 bases from J, the gap between germline ends came to 17 bases.

CDR3 in amino acids: CASGRGEQFF. DNA of the CDR3: TGTGCCAGCGGCCGGGGGGAGCAGTTCTTC. The chain links TRBV12-3 or TRBV12-4 to TRBJ2-1; D perhaps matches TRBD2 (6 bases). V was trimmed by 8 bases and J by 10 bases, leaving 9 bases between them. The CDR3 runs to 10 residues.

The CDR3 sequence is CATSSLAGGSYEQYF. Written as DNA, the CDR3 is TGTGCCACCAGCAGCCTAGCGGGAGGGAGCTACGAGCAGTACTTC. The chain joins TRBV15 to TRBJ2-7, with 12 bases aligning to TRBD2. CDR3 length equals 15 residues. CDR1 is LNHNV and CDR2 is YYDKDF in the germline V gene (reference sequence). V dropped 3 bases and J dropped 3; count of bases not matched to a gene: 3.

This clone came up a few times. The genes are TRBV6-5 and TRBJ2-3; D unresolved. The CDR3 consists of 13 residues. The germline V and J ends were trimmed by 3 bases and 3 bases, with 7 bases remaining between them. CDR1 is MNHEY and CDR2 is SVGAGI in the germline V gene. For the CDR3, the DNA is TGTGCCAGCAGTTATACAGAGACAGATACGCAGTATTTT. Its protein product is CASSYTETDTQYF.

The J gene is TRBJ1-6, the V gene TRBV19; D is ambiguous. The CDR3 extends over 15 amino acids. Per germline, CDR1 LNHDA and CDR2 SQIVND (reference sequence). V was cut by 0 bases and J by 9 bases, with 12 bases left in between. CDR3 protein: CASSIDSSSPSPLHF. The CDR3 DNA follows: TGTGCCAGTAGTATAGATTCGTCCTCACCTTCACCCCTCCACTTT. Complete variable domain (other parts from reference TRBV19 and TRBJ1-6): DGGITQSPKYLFRKEGQNVTLSCEQNLNHDAMYWYRQDPGQGLRLIYYSQIVNDFQKGDIAEGYSVSREKKESFPLTVTSAQKNPTAFYLCASSIDSSSPSPLHFGNGTRLTVT.

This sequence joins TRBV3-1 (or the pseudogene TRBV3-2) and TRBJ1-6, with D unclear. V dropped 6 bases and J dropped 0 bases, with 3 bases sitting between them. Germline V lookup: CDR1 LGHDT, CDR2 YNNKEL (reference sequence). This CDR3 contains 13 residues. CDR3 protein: CASRRSYNSPLHF. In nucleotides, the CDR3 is TGTGCCAGCAGACGCTCCTATAATTCACCCCTCCACTTT.